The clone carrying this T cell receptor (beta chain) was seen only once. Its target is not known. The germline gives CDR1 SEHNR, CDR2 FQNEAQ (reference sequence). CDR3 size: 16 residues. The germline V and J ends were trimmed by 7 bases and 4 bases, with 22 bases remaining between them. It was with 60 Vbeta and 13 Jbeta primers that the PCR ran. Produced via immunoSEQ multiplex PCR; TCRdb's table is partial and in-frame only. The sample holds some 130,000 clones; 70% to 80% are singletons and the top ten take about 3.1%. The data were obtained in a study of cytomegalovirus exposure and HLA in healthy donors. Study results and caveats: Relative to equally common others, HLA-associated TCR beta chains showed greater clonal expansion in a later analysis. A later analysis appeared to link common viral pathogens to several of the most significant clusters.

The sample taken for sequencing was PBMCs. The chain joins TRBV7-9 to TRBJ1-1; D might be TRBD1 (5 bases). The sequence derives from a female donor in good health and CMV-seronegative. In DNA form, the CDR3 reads TGTGCCAGCACCCCAGGCCTGACAGAAATAGGCACTGAAGCTTTCTTT. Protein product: CASTPGLTEIGTEAFF.